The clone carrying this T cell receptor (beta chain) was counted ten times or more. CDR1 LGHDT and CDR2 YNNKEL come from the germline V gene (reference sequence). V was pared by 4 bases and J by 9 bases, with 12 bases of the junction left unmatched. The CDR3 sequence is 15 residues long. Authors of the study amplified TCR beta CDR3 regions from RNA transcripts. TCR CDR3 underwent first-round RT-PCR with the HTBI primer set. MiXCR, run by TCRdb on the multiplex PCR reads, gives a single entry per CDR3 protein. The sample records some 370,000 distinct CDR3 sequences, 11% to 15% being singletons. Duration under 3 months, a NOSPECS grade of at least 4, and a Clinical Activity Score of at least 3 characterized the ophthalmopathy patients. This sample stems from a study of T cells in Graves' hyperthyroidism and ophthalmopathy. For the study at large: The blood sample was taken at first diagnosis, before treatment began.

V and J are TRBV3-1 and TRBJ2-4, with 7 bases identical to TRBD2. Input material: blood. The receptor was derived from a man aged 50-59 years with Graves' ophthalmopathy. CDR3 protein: CASSPSEGREGIQYF. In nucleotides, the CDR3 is TGTGCCAGCAGCCCATCCGAAGGCAGGGAGGGCATTCAGTACTTC.